The rows below give T cell receptor beta chains drawn from one sample of a study of blood T cells in healthy people across ages. TCRdb called the 5' RACE reads again in MiXCR, with one record for every CDR3 protein. Among approximately 690,000 distinct CDR3 sequences listed, roughly 58% were seen once. The material sequenced was blood. These receptors came from a man in his 60s in good health. The CDR3 runs from the conserved cysteine through the conserved F or W. A D gene is named only where the DNA matches it firmly. Not all rows give a size; the values are once, few, many and, for expanded clones, a class.

clone_size | j_call | v_call | d_call | cdr3_aa | cdr3_nt
. | TRBJ2-3 | TRBV28 | . | CASSLMGVSAGTDTQYF | TGTGCCAGCAGTTTAATGGGGGTATCGGCTGGCACAGATACGCAGTATTTT
. | TRBJ2-1 | TRBV12-3/TRBV12-4 | . | CASSFAFGGTPVNEQFF | TGTGCCAGCAGTTTCGCGTTTGGGGGGACCCCCGTTAATGAGCAGTTCTTC
. | TRBJ2-3 | TRBV4-1 | . | CASSPAAGFTSTDTQYF | TGCGCCAGCAGCCCGGCCGCGGGGTTCACTAGCACAGATACGCAGTATTTT
. | TRBJ1-6 | TRBV2 | . | CASKGLVSSYNSPLHF | TGTGCCAGCAAAGGCCTAGTGAGCTCCTATAATTCACCCCTCCACTTT
. | TRBJ2-5 | TRBV12-3/TRBV12-4 | . | CASSLGIGGETQYF | TGTGCCAGCAGTTTAGGAATTGGTGGCGAGACCCAGTACTTC
. | TRBJ2-7 | TRBV11-2 | . | CASSLDLQGPYEQYF | TGTGCCAGCAGCTTAGATCTGCAGGGTCCCTACGAGCAGTACTTC
once | TRBJ2-7 | TRBV6-1 | . | CASSEVRDDEQYF | TGTGCCAGCAGTGAAGTCAGGGATGACGAGCAGTACTTC
once | TRBJ1-4 | TRBV9 | TRBD1 | CASSTGYLGQHNEKLFF | TGTGCCAGCAGCACCGGATACTTGGGACAGCATAATGAAAAACTGTTTTTT
once | TRBJ1-1 | TRBV29-1 | TRBD1 | CSVDRDREAAFF | TGCAGCGTGGACCGGGACAGGGAGGCAGCTTTCTTT
. | TRBJ1-2 | TRBV5-1 | TRBD1 | CASSQSGTASYGYTF | TGCGCCAGCAGCCAATCCGGGACAGCGTCTTATGGCTACACCTTC
few | TRBJ1-1 | TRBV14 | . | CASSIGTNTEAFF | TGTGCCAGCAGCATAGGGACAAACACTGAAGCTTTCTTT
. | TRBJ2-1 | TRBV3-1 | TRBD1 | CASSQVTGVISSSYNEQFF | TGTGCCAGCAGCCAAGTCACAGGGGTAATTTCGAGCTCCTACAATGAGCAGTTCTTC
few | TRBJ1-1 | TRBV4-2 | . | CASSQDRGSNTEAFF | TGTGCCAGCAGCCAAGATAGGGGGTCTAACACTGAAGCTTTCTTT
. | TRBJ1-2 | TRBV27 | . | CASSLLPWGKGYGYTF | TGTGCCAGCAGTTTATTGCCTTGGGGTAAAGGCTATGGCTACACCTTC
. | TRBJ2-5 | TRBV5-1 | TRBD2 | CASGKGTSGGTQETQYF | TGCGCCAGCGGGAAAGGGACTAGCGGGGGAACACAAGAGACCCAGTACTTC
many | TRBJ2-7 | TRBV6-5 | . | CASRVGGFGSYEQYF | TGTGCCAGCAGGGTTGGTGGATTCGGCTCCTACGAGCAGTACTTC
. | TRBJ2-1 | TRBV9 | . | CASSVGWGNQEQFF | TGTGCCAGCAGCGTAGGATGGGGTAACCAGGAGCAGTTCTTC
. | TRBJ1-2 | TRBV12-3/TRBV12-4 | . | CASNNRGANYGYTF | TGTGCCAGCAACAATAGGGGAGCTAACTATGGCTACACCTTC
. | TRBJ2-7 | TRBV20-1 | . | CSTPGPNSYEQYF | TGCAGCACCCCGGGACCGAACTCCTACGAGCAGTACTTC
. | TRBJ2-6 | TRBV12-3/TRBV12-4 | TRBD1 | CASSSGQSRSGANVLTF | TGTGCCAGCAGTTCGGGACAGAGTCGCTCTGGGGCCAACGTCCTGACTTTC
. | TRBJ2-3 | TRBV5-1 | . | CASSLATPGTDTQYF | TGCGCCAGCAGCTTGGCAACCCCGGGGACAGATACGCAGTATTTT
few | TRBJ1-2 | TRBV29-1 | . | CSVAANYGYTF | TGCAGCGTTGCGGCTAACTATGGCTACACCTTC
. | TRBJ2-1 | TRBV20-1 | TRBD2 | CSATQGLADNEQFF | TGCAGTGCTACCCAAGGACTAGCGGACAATGAGCAGTTCTTC
. | TRBJ2-3 | TRBV15 | . | CATSRRDGSTDTQYF | TGTGCCACCAGCAGGCGGGACGGTAGCACAGATACGCAGTATTTT
once | TRBJ1-1 | TRBV18 | . | CTSSPQGSSTEAFF | TGTACCAGCTCACCACAGGGTTCCTCCACTGAAGCTTTCTTT
few | TRBJ2-5 | TRBV6-6 | TRBD2 | CASSYPAHAGEQETQYF | TGTGCCAGCAGTTACCCGGCCCACGCGGGGGAACAAGAGACCCAGTACTTC
. | TRBJ2-1 | TRBV12-3/TRBV12-4 | TRBD2 | CASSPIAGLAEQFF | TGTGCCAGCAGTCCGATAGCGGGCCTAGCGGAGCAGTTCTTC
. | TRBJ2-3 | TRBV20-1 | . | CSARDPGGPDTQYF | TGCAGTGCTAGAGATCCCGGGGGACCAGATACGCAGTATTTT
. | TRBJ1-1 | TRBV7-9 | TRBD1 | CASTRTGPNTEAFF | TGTGCCAGCACCCGGACAGGACCGAACACTGAAGCTTTCTTT